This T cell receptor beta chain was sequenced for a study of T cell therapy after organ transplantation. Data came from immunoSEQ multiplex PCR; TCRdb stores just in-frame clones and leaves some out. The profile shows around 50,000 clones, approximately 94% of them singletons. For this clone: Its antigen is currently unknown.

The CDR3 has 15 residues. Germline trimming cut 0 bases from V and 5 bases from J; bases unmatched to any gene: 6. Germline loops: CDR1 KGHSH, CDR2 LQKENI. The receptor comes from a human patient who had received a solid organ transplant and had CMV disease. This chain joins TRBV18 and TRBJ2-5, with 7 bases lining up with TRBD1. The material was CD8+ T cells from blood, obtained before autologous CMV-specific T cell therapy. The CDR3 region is CASSPPGGRGETQYF. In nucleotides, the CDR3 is TGTGCCAGCTCACCACCAGGGGGCCGTGGGGAGACCCAGTACTTC.